The 7 T cell receptor beta chains below were found in one sample sequenced in a study of blood T cell repertoires in COVID-19 (TCRdb year 2020). The library was generated by the immunoSEQ multiplex PCR assay. Imported from immuneACCESS, the table was reduced by TCRdb to in-frame sequences with V and J called. These copies leave out some clones; in studies compared against another copy, an unresolved V gene accounts for under half, and the cause of the remainder is not known. Across this sample there are 250,000 to 350,000 clones, with roughly 90% seen only once. Clones ranked in the top ten supply under 4.5% of the sample. The sample taken for sequencing was peripheral blood. The receptors stem from a woman in her forties or fifties with active or convalescent COVID-19.

The genes are TRBV18 and TRBJ1-4; D might be TRBD1 (5 bases). CDR1 and CDR2 from the germline V gene are KGHSH and LQKENI. CDR3 length: 19 residues. V was trimmed by 0 bases and J by 1 base, leaving 18 bases between them. DNA of the CDR3: TGTGCCAGCTCACCACCGGGCTGGGGCCTGGGGGGAACTAATGAAAAACTGTTTTTT. It specifies CASSPPGWGLGGTNEKLFF.

This sequence joins TRBV11-1 and TRBJ2-7; TRBD2 aligns across 10 bases. V shed 4 bases and J 3 bases; nucleotides not matched to a gene: 3. Per germline, CDR1 SGHAT and CDR2 FQDESV (reference sequence). This CDR3 has 14 amino acids. CDR3 region: CASSYSGGNYEQYF. The CDR3, as DNA: TGTGCCAGCAGCTATAGCGGGGGGAACTACGAGCAGTACTTC.

The chain is built from TRBV10-3 and TRBJ1-1, with 7 bases fitting TRBD1. The V segment lost 11 bases and the J segment 0 bases; nucleotides outside the gene matches: 6. The CDR3 length is 13 residues. Germline V lookup: CDR1 ENHRY, CDR2 SYGVKD. CDR3 loop: CAAQGQLNTEAFF. Written as DNA, the CDR3 is TGTGCCGCCCAGGGACAGTTGAACACTGAAGCTTTCTTT.

This clone occurred once. This chain joins TRBV5-8 and TRBJ1-2; D uncertain. The CDR3 is 14 amino acids. From germline, CDR1 is SGHTS and CDR2 YDEGEE. Between the trimmed V and J ends, which lost 2 bases and 1 base, there was a span of 9 bases. DNA of the CDR3: TGTGCCAGCAGCTTTTCGGGTTTTAACTATGGCTACACCTTC. It is translated as CASSFSGFNYGYTF.

V gene TRBV19 combines with J gene TRBJ2-7, with TRBD1 matching over 12 bases. The CDR3 contains 15 residues. CDR1 LNHDA and CDR2 SQIVND come from the germline V gene (reference sequence). V dropped 5 bases and J dropped 9; count of bases not matched to a gene: 11. This CDR3 reads CASSLTGTGGGGQYF. The CDR3 DNA sequence: TGTGCCAGTAGTCTGACAGGGACAGGGGGCGGCGGGCAGTACTTC.

This rearrangement joins TRBV24-1 to TRBJ2-3; no reliable D call. Germline CDR1 and CDR2: KGHDR and SFDVKD. V was shortened by 3 bases and J by 0 bases, with 9 bases between the two germline ends. This CDR3 has 15 residues. CDR3 nucleotide sequence: TGTGCCACCAGTGATACCCCGACTAGCACAGATACGCAGTATTTT. Its translation: CATSDTPTSTDTQYF.

The chain joins TRBV11-2 to TRBJ1-1, with a weak D call TRBD1 (6 bases). The CDR3 is made up of 16 amino acids. Trimming removed 0 bases from V and 7 bases from J, with 18 bases in between. Germline assignment: CDR1 SGHAT and CDR2 FQNNGV. The CDR3 protein is CASSLEQGVLQFEAFF. Here the CDR3 DNA reads TGTGCCAGCAGCTTAGAACAGGGTGTCCTCCAATTTGAAGCTTTCTTT.